The 8 T cell receptor beta chains given below trace back to one sample, sequenced in a study of shared clonotypes between healthy human individuals. Libraries were prepared by immunoSEQ multiplex PCR; TCRdb keeps only in-frame clonotypes and omits some of them. The table includes around 2.5 million clones, over 85% detected once. The sample consisted of naive CD4+ T cells from PBMCs. The sample's subset: CD45RA+ positively selected. Source of these receptors: a man between 18 and 35 years old in good health. Some clones in this sample may be carry-over from other donors' samples.

The rearrangement links TRBV28 to TRBJ2-7; no clear D gene. Germline CDR1 MDHEN, CDR2 SYDVKM. The V gene lost 6 bases and the J gene lost 2 bases, with 17 bases spanning the gap. The CDR3 spans 15 residues. The CDR3 is CASRPRLVATYEQYF. CDR3 DNA: TGTGCCAGCAGGCCCCGTTTAGTAGCAACCTACGAGCAGTACTTC.

This chain links TRBV5-1 with TRBJ2-3; 14 nucleotides line up with TRBD2. CDR3 length: 18 amino acids. Germline V gene sequence: CDR1 SGHRS, CDR2 YFSETQ. The junction had 7 bases not matched to a gene; V was cut back by 4 bases and J by 0 bases. The CDR3: CASSPGLAGGLSTDTQYF. The CDR3 nucleotides are TGCGCCAGCAGCCCAGGACTAGCGGGAGGCTTAAGCACAGATACGCAGTATTTT.

The rearrangement joins TRBV7-8 to TRBJ2-5; D gene ambiguous. This CDR3 comprises 13 residues. Trimming cost V 5 bases and J 5 bases, with 12 bases left between them. Germline V gives CDR1 SGHVS, CDR2 FQNEAQ. DNA of the CDR3: TGTGCCAGCAGCGAGAGGCGTCGGGAGACCCAGTACTTC. Protein sequence: CASSERRRETQYF.

The chain joins TRBV10-2 to TRBJ1-4; no reliable D call. Trimming removed 5 bases at V and 4 bases at J, with 11 bases between. Germline CDR1 is WSHSY and CDR2 is SAAADI. The CDR3 is 14 residues long. The CDR3 nucleotides read TGCGCCAGCAGTCTGGACGGTTATAATGAAAAACTGTTTTTT. The encoded protein is CASSLDGYNEKLFF.

The gene calls are TRBV28 and TRBJ2-5; no reliable D call. The J call could be wrong; TRBJ2-7 is a better fit for the DNA end. This CDR3 is built from 12 residues. CDR1 is MDHEN and CDR2 is SYDVKM in the germline V gene. The CDR3 protein is CASRASLNEQYF. In DNA, the CDR3 is TGTGCCAGCAGGGCGAGTCTCAACGAGCAGTACTTC.

The rearrangement uses TRBV10-3 and TRBJ2-7; weak D call: TRBD2 (5 bases). The CDR3 is 13 residues long. With 6 bases removed from V and 6 bases from J, the gap between germline ends came to 15 bases. Germline V lookup: CDR1 ENHRY, CDR2 SYGVKD. CDR3 amino acids: CAISQPPAGEQYF. CDR3 DNA: TGTGCCATCAGCCAGCCCCCCGCGGGCGAGCAGTACTTC.

The table lists this clone with a count of one. The chain employs TRBV7-2 and TRBJ2-5; tentatively, D is TRBD1 (7 bases). Germline V gene sequence: CDR1 SGHTA, CDR2 FQGNSA. Trimming stripped 5 bases from V and 5 bases from J, with 21 bases between. The CDR3 totals 16 residues. The CDR3 here is CASSPRETGMEETQYF. CDR3 nucleotides: TGTGCCAGCAGCCCCCGGGAGACAGGGATGGAGGAGACCCAGTACTTC.

CDR3 in DNA: TGCGCCAGCAGCTTGTTCCCTAGGGGGGAGCAGTACTTC. Residues: CASSLFPRGEQYF. The J gene is TRBJ2-7, the V gene TRBV5-1, with TRBD1 as a possible D gene (6 bases). This CDR3 region has 13 residues. Germline lookup yields CDR1 SGHRS and CDR2 YFSETQ. V shed 1 base and J shed 7 bases, with 12 bases lying between them.